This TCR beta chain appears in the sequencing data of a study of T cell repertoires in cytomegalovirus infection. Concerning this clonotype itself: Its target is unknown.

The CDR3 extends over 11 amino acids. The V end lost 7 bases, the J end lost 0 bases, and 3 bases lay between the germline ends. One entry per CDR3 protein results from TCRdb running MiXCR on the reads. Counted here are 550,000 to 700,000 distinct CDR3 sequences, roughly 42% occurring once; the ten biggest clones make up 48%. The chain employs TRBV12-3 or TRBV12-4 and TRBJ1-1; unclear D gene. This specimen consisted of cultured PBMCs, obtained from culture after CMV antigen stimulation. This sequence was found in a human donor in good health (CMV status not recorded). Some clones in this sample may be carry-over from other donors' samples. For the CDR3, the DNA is TGTGCCAGCAAGCTGAACACTGAAGCTTTCTTT. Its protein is CASKLNTEAFF.